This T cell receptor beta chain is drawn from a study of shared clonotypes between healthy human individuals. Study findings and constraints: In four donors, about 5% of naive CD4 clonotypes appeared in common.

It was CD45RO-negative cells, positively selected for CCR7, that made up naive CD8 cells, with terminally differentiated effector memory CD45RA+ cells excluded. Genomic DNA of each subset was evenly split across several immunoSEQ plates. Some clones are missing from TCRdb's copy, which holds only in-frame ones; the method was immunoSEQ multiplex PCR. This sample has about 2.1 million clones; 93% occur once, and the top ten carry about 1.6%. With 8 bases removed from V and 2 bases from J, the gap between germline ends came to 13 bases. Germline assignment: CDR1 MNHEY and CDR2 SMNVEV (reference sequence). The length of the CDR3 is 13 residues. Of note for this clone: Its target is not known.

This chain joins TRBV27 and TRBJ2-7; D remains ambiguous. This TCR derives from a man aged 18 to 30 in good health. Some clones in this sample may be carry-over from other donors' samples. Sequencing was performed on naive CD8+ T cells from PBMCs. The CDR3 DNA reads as TGTGCCAGCGGGCTATCAAGTACCTACGAGCAGTACTTC. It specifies CASGLSSTYEQYF.